This T cell receptor (beta chain) was obtained from a study of molecular identifiers for immune sequencing clone quantification. Study conclusions and caveats: Spiked Jurkat TCR RNA from one cell was reportedly detectable among about 910,000 naive cells.

CDR1 is LNHDA, CDR2 SQIVND, per germline (reference sequence). This CDR3 region has 15 residues. With 3 bases removed from V and 6 bases from J, the gap between germline ends came to 16 bases. TCR libraries were built in bulk with a published protocol and specific TCR primers. Using its own MiXCR run on the PCR reads, TCRdb lists one record per CDR3 protein. This sample carries 85,000 to 95,000 distinct CDR3 sequences, around 19% of them seen once, and the ten largest clones take about 0.85%. As regards this clonotype: What it recognizes is unknown. A much larger clone sits a single nucleotide away, making a read error possible.

J is TRBJ2-3 and V is TRBV19, with unresolved D. This TCR was recovered from a human donor in good health. Some libraries in this study had Jurkat cell RNA spiked in. The sequenced sample was naive CD8+ T cells from blood, with Jurkat cell RNA spiked in. The subset denotes: FACS-sorted CD8+CD4-CCR7+CD45RA+ naive T cells. The CDR3 protein is CASSIMGDPKDTQYF. The DNA for the CDR3 is TGTGCCAGTAGTATCATGGGCGATCCAAAGGATACGCAGTATTTT.